These 5 T cell receptor beta chains share one sample of origin, sequenced in a study of shared clonotypes between healthy human individuals. Here immunoSEQ multiplex PCR was the method, and the copy in TCRdb shows in-frame clones only, minus some. The sample includes some 1 million clones, roughly 75% of them seen just once. Sequenced sample: memory CD4+ T cells sorted from blood. Stated subset: CD45RA-negative fraction. These receptors all come from a man younger than 35 in good health.

Ten or more counts support this clone. V is TRBV2 and J is TRBJ1-2; no reliable D call. CDR1 is SNHLY and CDR2 is FYNNEI in the germline V gene. The V and J ends lost 5 bases and 4 bases respectively, with 8 bases between them. The CDR3 runs to 12 residues. The CDR3 nucleotides are TGTGCCAGCAGTCTGACGGTCTATGGCTACACCTTC. Protein product: CASSLTVYGYTF.

J is TRBJ2-7 and V is TRBV7-2; 9 positions match TRBD1. CDR3 length: 15 amino acids. Germline trimming cut 0 bases from V and 3 bases from J; bases unmatched to any gene: 3. CDR1 SGHTA and CDR2 FQGNSA come from the germline V gene. CDR3 coding DNA: TGTGCCAGCAGCTTAGCTGTGACAGGGGGCTACGAGCAGTACTTC. Translation: CASSLAVTGGYEQYF.

The CDR3: CASRDTSSGNTIYF. The CDR3 DNA sequence: TGCGCCAGCCGGGACACCTCCTCTGGAAACACCATATATTTT. The rearrangement links TRBV5-1 to TRBJ1-3; D is perhaps TRBD1 (6 bases). Deletions cut 7 bases from V and 0 bases from J, with 11 bases between. Per the germline V gene, CDR1 is SGHRS and CDR2 is YFSETQ. This CDR3 comprises 14 residues.

The chain is built from TRBV5-4 and TRBJ2-1; no clear D gene. CDR3 size: 14 residues. The germline gives CDR1 SGHNT, CDR2 YYREEE (reference sequence). V lost 4 bases and J 9 bases, leaving 17 bases between the germline ends. The CDR3 DNA sequence: TGTGCCAGCAGCCCCCTAACCCTCACCGGTGAGCAGTTCTTC. Its protein product is CASSPLTLTGEQFF.

To note about this clone: This sequence may be a read error, since a much larger clone differs from it by one base. The rearrangement joins TRBV6-1 to TRBJ2-7; 14 bases agree with TRBD2. The germline V gene encodes CDR1 MNHNS and CDR2 SASEGT. Trimming took 5 bases from V and 5 from J; bases not matched to a gene: 2. This CDR3 is built from 14 residues. CDR3 in amino acids: CASSRTSGRNEQYF. CDR3 nucleotides: TGTGCCAGCAGTCGGACTAGCGGGAGGAACGAGCAGTACTTC.